These 32 T cell receptor beta chains came from one sample sequenced in a study of shared clonotypes between healthy human individuals. Method: immunoSEQ multiplex PCR; TCRdb's copy keeps in-frame clones and lacks some. The profile shows millions of clones, 85% to 95% of them singletons. The sample comprised naive CD4+ T cells sorted from blood. Indicated subset: CD45RA+ positively selected. Every receptor here comes from a man aged 18 to 35 in good health.

The chain recombines TRBV29-1 with TRBJ2-3, with unresolved D. This CDR3 is built from 14 residues. V lost 6 bases and J 2 bases, leaving 15 bases between the germline ends. CDR1 and CDR2 from the germline V gene are SQVTM and ANQGSEA. CDR3 region: CSVVNRAYTDTQYF. In nucleotides, the CDR3 is TGCAGCGTAGTCAACCGGGCGTACACAGATACGCAGTATTTT.

With regard to this clone: Within the sample, other DNA sequences also encode this same CDR3. The chain uses TRBV29-1 and TRBJ1-2; D call uncertain. CDR1 and CDR2 from the germline V gene are SQVTM and ANQGSEA. CDR3 length equals 13 residues. Trimming took 5 bases from V and 0 from J, leaving 10 bases between them. This CDR3 is CSVRTATNYGYTF. CDR3 nucleotides: TGCAGCGTTCGAACAGCTACTAACTATGGCTACACCTTC.

In its sample, this clone was seen a few times. The germline gene is not matched at one end of the junction; a read error may be the cause. The rearrangement links TRBV28 to TRBJ2-7, with TRBD1 matching 8 bases. Germline V gene data show CDR1 as MDHEN and CDR2 as SYDVKM. CDR3 size: 13 residues. The CDR3: CASSQYGQGLVHF. The CDR3 nucleotides are TGTGCCAGCAGCCAATACGGACAGGGATTGGTGCACTTC.

Turning to this clone: Additional DNA sequences in this sample encode the identical CDR3. V gene TRBV5-1 combines with J gene TRBJ1-5, with D possibly TRBD1 on 6 matching bases. This CDR3 comprises 16 residues. Per germline, CDR1 SGHRS and CDR2 YFSETQ. V dropped 0 bases and J dropped 0 bases, with 10 bases sitting between them. The CDR3 loop is CASSLEGGNSNQPQHF. The CDR3 DNA reads as TGCGCCAGCAGCTTGGAAGGGGGGAATAGCAATCAGCCCCAGCATTTT. Combining the CDR3 with reference TRBV5-1 and TRBJ1-5 gives the whole variable domain KAGVTQTPRYLIKTRGQQVTLSCSPISGHRSVSWYQQTPGQGLQFLFEYFSETQRNKGNFPGRFSGRQFSNSRSEMNVSTLELGDSALYLCASSLEGGNSNQPQHFGDGTRLSIL.

This clone was seen many times. The chain couples TRBV4-1 to TRBJ2-1, with D perhaps TRBD2 (6 bases). Germline lookup yields CDR1 MGHRA and CDR2 YSYEKL. The CDR3 length is 18 residues. V was cut by 5 bases and J by 5 bases, with 25 bases left in between. CDR3 bases: TGCGCCAGCAGCGGGGCCCCCGCGGGGCGGTCAATTCACAATGAGCAGTTCTTC. As protein: CASSGAPAGRSIHNEQFF.

The V gene is TRBV11-2, the J gene TRBJ1-6; D ambiguous. Germline V gives CDR1 SGHAT, CDR2 FQNNGV. The CDR3 is made up of 16 amino acids. Trimming left V 1 base short and J 0 bases short, with 7 bases between. The CDR3 spells CASSLGAGSYNSPLHF. The DNA for the CDR3 is TGTGCCAGCAGCTTAGGGGCAGGCTCCTATAATTCACCCCTCCACTTT.

CDR3 in amino acids: CASSSAGEGTGELFF. In nucleotides, the CDR3 is TGCGCCAGCAGCTCCGCGGGGGAGGGCACCGGGGAGCTGTTTTTT. The chain joins TRBV5-1 to TRBJ2-2; 7 positions match TRBD2. Germline V gene data show CDR1 as SGHRS and CDR2 as YFSETQ. The CDR3 consists of 15 residues. J lost 4 bases, V lost 3 bases, and 6 bases had no gene match.

About this clone: Different DNA sequences within this sample yield the same CDR3. The rearrangement joins TRBV6-6 to TRBJ2-7, with D perhaps matching TRBD2 (5 bases). CDR1 MNHNY and CDR2 SVGAGI come from the germline V gene (reference sequence). The germline V and J ends were trimmed by 0 bases and 2 bases, with 11 bases remaining between them. This CDR3 has 15 residues. DNA for the CDR3: TGTGCCAGCAGTTACTCGAGGGCCGGGGCCTACGAGCAGTACTTC. Translation: CASSYSRAGAYEQYF.

The chain employs TRBV6-1 and TRBJ2-7; 7 bases match TRBD2. The CDR3 loop spans 14 amino acids. Trimming cost V 0 bases and J 7 bases; bases outside gene matches: 6. Germline values: CDR1 MNHNS, CDR2 SASEGT. In DNA, the CDR3 is TGTGCCAGCAGTGAAGCGGGAGGGCCGTTAGAGCAGTACTTC. Translating it yields CASSEAGGPLEQYF.

This rearrangement joins TRBV6-1 to TRBJ2-7; TRBD2 might be the D (7 bases). The CDR3 loop spans 14 amino acids. Germline lookup yields CDR1 MNHNS and CDR2 SASEGT. The ends were cut back, 5 bases at V and 1 base at J, with 12 bases in the middle. As DNA, the CDR3 is TGTGCCAGCAGTAAAGAGGGGGGGTCCTACGAGCAGTACTTC. This gives the protein CASSKEGGSYEQYF.

This rearrangement joins TRBV9 to TRBJ2-5; a weak D match, TRBD2 (5 bases). This CDR3 region has 13 residues. Germline V lookup: CDR1 SGDLS, CDR2 YYNGEE. Between the trimmed V and J ends, which lost 3 bases and 5 bases, there was a span of 11 bases. The CDR3 spells CASSGLAMETQYF. The CDR3 nucleotides read TGTGCCAGCAGCGGTCTAGCAATGGAGACCCAGTACTTC.

Regarding this clone: Just one base apart from a much larger clone, this may be a read error. CDR3 loop: CASSELGRGTQYF. CDR3 DNA: TGTGCCAGCAGTGAATTGGGGAGGGGGACCCAGTACTTC. The chain recombines TRBV25-1 with TRBJ2-5, with 7 bases fitting TRBD2. CDR1 and CDR2 (germline): MGHDK, SYGVNS. J gave up 7 bases and V 1 base, and 3 bases lay outside the gene matches. The CDR3 spans 13 residues.

The rearrangement joins TRBV7-2 to TRBJ1-2, with D perhaps matching TRBD1 (5 bases). This CDR3 has 15 amino acids. Trimming stripped 5 bases from V and 4 bases from J, with 17 bases between. The germline V gene has CDR1 SGHTA and CDR2 FQGNSA. CDR3 sequence: CASSTEQASGYGYTF. In DNA form, the CDR3 reads TGTGCCAGCAGCACGGAACAGGCCTCGGGCTATGGCTACACCTTC. The full variable domain, its missing parts supplied by reference TRBV7-2 and TRBJ1-2, is GAGVSQSPSNKVTEKGKDVELRCDPISGHTALYWYRQSLGQGLEFLIYFQGNSAPDKSGLPSDRFSAERTGGSVSTLTIQRTQQEDSAVYLCASSTEQASGYGYTFGSGTRLTVV.

The chain couples TRBV11-3 to TRBJ2-2, with 11 bases identical to TRBD2. The length of the CDR3 is 19 residues. Germline loops: CDR1 SGHNT, CDR2 YENEEA. V was clipped by 3 bases and J by 3 bases; unmatched bases: 12. The CDR3 reads CASSFDGLAGGRDTGELFF. The CDR3 DNA sequence: TGTGCCAGCAGCTTCGATGGGCTAGCGGGGGGACGGGACACCGGGGAGCTGTTTTTT.

J is TRBJ2-3 and V is TRBV10-1; D may be TRBD2 (5 bases). The CDR3 runs 12 residues. V was trimmed by 7 bases and J by 4 bases, leaving 9 bases between them. Germline loops: CDR1 WNHNN, CDR2 SYGVQD (reference sequence). In DNA, the CDR3 is TGCGCCAGCATGGGTAGCGCAGATACGCAGTATTTT. This gives the protein CASMGSADTQYF.

The V call is TRBV4-2, the J call TRBJ2-7; 12 bases match TRBD1. The CDR3 extends over 15 amino acids. Germline V gene sequence: CDR1 LGHNA, CDR2 YNFKEQ. Trimming took 6 bases from V and 3 from J; bases not matched to a gene: 6. The CDR3 is CASSRGTGGNYEQYF. The CDR3 nucleotides read TGTGCCAGCAGTCGCGGGACAGGGGGCAACTACGAGCAGTACTTC.

The chain combines TRBV25-1 with TRBJ2-7, with unresolved D. Germline V gives CDR1 MGHDK, CDR2 SYGVNS. Trimming shortened V by 3 bases and J by 1 base, and 13 bases separated the two germline ends. The CDR3 consists of 15 residues. The CDR3 nucleotides are TGTGCCAGCAGTGAGTCGGGCCAGTGGTCCTACGAGCAGTACTTC. This codes for CASSESGQWSYEQYF.

The rearrangement links TRBV5-6 to TRBJ2-7, with D perhaps matching TRBD2 (6 bases). This CDR3 is built from 18 residues. Trimming left V 2 bases short and J 1 base short, with 22 bases between. Looked up from germline, CDR1 is SGHDT and CDR2 is YYEEEE. DNA for the CDR3: TGTGCCAGCAGCTTAATCCCGACCCCCCTGGGGGGTTCCTACGAGCAGTACTTC. Encoded protein: CASSLIPTPLGGSYEQYF.

The chain combines TRBV28 with TRBJ2-7, with a tentative D call TRBD1 (5 bases). Between the trimmed V and J ends, which lost 3 bases and 1 base, there was a span of 13 bases. This CDR3 comprises 15 residues. Germline V lookup: CDR1 MDHEN, CDR2 SYDVKM. The CDR3 sequence is CASSLVSAGSYEQYF. The CDR3 DNA sequence: TGTGCCAGCAGTTTGGTGAGCGCAGGGTCCTACGAGCAGTACTTC.

V is TRBV10-1 and J is TRBJ2-7, with 10 bases lining up with TRBD2. The CDR3 extends over 14 amino acids. Germline values: CDR1 WNHNN, CDR2 SYGVQD (reference sequence). V gave up 2 bases and J gave up 6 bases; unmatched junction bases: 4. CDR3: CASSESGRAGEQYF. The CDR3 DNA reads as TGCGCCAGCAGTGAGAGCGGGAGGGCCGGCGAGCAGTACTTC.

This clone was seen a single time. The chain couples TRBV19 to TRBJ1-5; no clear D gene. The V gene's germline CDR1 is LNHDA and CDR2 SQIVND (reference sequence). This CDR3 spans 13 amino acids. V was pared by 3 bases and J by 5 bases, with 8 bases between. CDR3 sequence (DNA): TGTGCCAGTAGTATTATCGCCGATCAGCCCCAGCATTTT. It is translated as CASSIIADQPQHF. Filled out from reference TRBV19 and TRBJ1-5, the complete variable domain reads DGGITQSPKYLFRKEGQNVTLSCEQNLNHDAMYWYRQDPGQGLRLIYYSQIVNDFQKGDIAEGYSVSREKKESFPLTVTSAQKNPTAFYLCASSIIADQPQHFGDGTRLSIL.

The chain couples TRBV5-1 to TRBJ1-2; D ambiguous. V lost 0 bases to trimming and J lost 8 bases, with 14 bases between them. Looked up from germline, CDR1 is SGHRS and CDR2 is YFSETQ. This CDR3 comprises 14 residues. CDR3 protein: CASSLEGPLRGYTF. CDR3 sequence (DNA): TGCGCCAGCAGCTTGGAAGGGCCTCTTAGGGGCTACACCTTC.

The chain joins TRBV27 to TRBJ2-1; the match to TRBD1 covers 8 bases. Germline loops: CDR1 MNHEY, CDR2 SMNVEV (reference sequence). The CDR3 consists of 14 residues. Germline trimming cut 5 bases from V and 8 bases from J; bases unmatched to any gene: 8. This chain's CDR3 is CASSPQDRVYEQFF. The DNA for the CDR3 is TGTGCCAGCAGTCCCCAGGACAGGGTGTATGAGCAGTTCTTC.

On this clone: A much larger clone sits a single nucleotide away, making a read error possible. This same CDR3 is encoded by further DNA sequences in the sample. V gene TRBV5-1 combines with J gene TRBJ2-6; TRBD2 might be the D (5 bases). This CDR3 spans 15 amino acids. Germline V gene sequence: CDR1 SGHRS, CDR2 YFSETQ. Deletions cut 2 bases from V and 1 base from J, with 7 bases between. The chain's CDR3 is CASSFSGSGANVLTF. Written as DNA, the CDR3 is TGCGCCAGCAGCTTCTCGGGATCTGGGGCCAACGTCCTGACTTTC.

CDR3: CASGPRGGGPETQYF. Written as DNA, the CDR3 is TGTGCCAGCGGCCCCCGGGGGGGAGGGCCGGAGACCCAGTACTTC. The gene calls are TRBV2 and TRBJ2-5; 8 nucleotides agree with TRBD2. The CDR3 extends over 15 amino acids. Trimming took 8 bases from V and 5 from J; bases not matched to a gene: 13. Looked up from germline, CDR1 is SNHLY and CDR2 is FYNNEI.

The chain uses TRBV19 and TRBJ1-2; TRBD1 matches at 7 bases. The CDR3 contains 14 residues. Germline V gene sequence: CDR1 LNHDA, CDR2 SQIVND (reference sequence). Unmatched junction bases numbered 5, after V lost 7 bases and J lost 0 bases. CDR3 loop: CASTTGTANYGYTF. CDR3 coding DNA: TGTGCCAGTACTACCGGGACAGCTAACTATGGCTACACCTTC.

This chain uses TRBV18 with TRBJ2-7; tentatively, D is TRBD1 (5 bases). Deletions cut 6 bases from V and 6 bases from J, with 15 bases between. Germline V gene data show CDR1 as KGHSH and CDR2 as LQKENI. This CDR3 is 13 amino acids long. In DNA, the CDR3 is TGTGCCAGCTCGACAGAGATAGACAGCGAGCAGTACTTC. Its protein is CASSTEIDSEQYF.

The chain employs TRBV6-5 and TRBJ2-7; D might be TRBD1 (5 bases). From germline, CDR1 is MNHEY and CDR2 SVGAGI. Trimming removed 5 bases from V and 2 bases from J, with 10 bases in between. The CDR3 is 13 amino acids. The CDR3 nucleotides read TGTGCCAGCAGTACGGACATTACCTACGAGCAGTACTTC. This translates into CASSTDITYEQYF.

The chain joins TRBV6-6 to TRBJ1-4, with D maybe TRBD1 (5 bases). The CDR3 is 15 amino acids. Germline-derived CDR1 and CDR2 are MNHNY and SVGAGI (reference sequence). Trimming took 2 bases from V and 6 from J, leaving 13 bases between them. CDR3: CASSYIGAGDEKLFF. CDR3 in DNA: TGTGCCAGCAGTTACATAGGGGCTGGGGATGAAAAACTGTTTTTT.

This clone has just one count. The CDR3 loop is CASSLGLAGNTIYF. The DNA of the CDR3 is TGTGCCAGCAGTTTAGGACTAGCTGGAAACACCATATATTTT. The gene calls are TRBV6-6 and TRBJ1-3, with D unclear. V was shortened by 4 bases and J by 2 bases, with 9 bases between the two germline ends. CDR3 length: 14 amino acids. From germline, CDR1 is MNHNY and CDR2 SVGAGI (reference sequence).

The chain carries TRBV30 and TRBJ2-4, with no clear D. V was clipped by 0 bases and J by 2 bases, with 14 bases between them. The CDR3 consists of 16 residues. Germline V gives CDR1 GTSNPN, CDR2 SVGIG (reference sequence). Here the CDR3 reads CAWSVEWASSKNIQYF. CDR3 DNA sequence: TGTGCCTGGAGTGTAGAGTGGGCCTCATCCAAAAACATTCAGTACTTC.

The V call is TRBV7-9, the J call TRBJ2-7; 11 bases are a match to TRBD2. Losses at the gene ends were 5 bases for V and 7 bases for J; bases not matched to a gene: 13. This CDR3 has 16 amino acids. Germline V gene lookup returns CDR1 SEHNR and CDR2 FQNEAQ (reference sequence). The CDR3 reads CASSPGLAENWGEQYF. CDR3 in DNA: TGTGCCAGCAGCCCGGGACTAGCGGAGAACTGGGGTGAGCAGTACTTC.